This T cell receptor beta chain derives from a study of blood T cell repertoires in COVID-19. Study information: Specimens from acute and convalescent COVID-19 originated in the United States, Italy and Spain.

The repertoire was sequenced with immunoSEQ multiplex PCR; TCRdb's copy has only in-frame clones and lacks some. The table shows 140,000 or so clones, with 88% occurring only once. The CDR3 length is 18 residues. V lost 3 bases and J lost 0, with 15 bases in between. CDR1 and CDR2 (germline): LNHDA, SQIVND (reference sequence). Input material: peripheral blood. The chain employs TRBV19 and TRBJ2-6; D is perhaps TRBD2 (5 bases). This clonotype was obtained from a human donor with COVID-19, enrolled during active disease. The donor label of this sample is uncertain. The CDR3 coding sequence is TGTGCCAGTAGTATTGTGTGGGAGTGGAGCTCTGGGGCCAACGTCCTGACTTTC. Protein: CASSIVWEWSSGANVLTF. Drawing the rest from reference TRBV19 and TRBJ2-6, the complete variable domain is DGGITQSPKYLFRKEGQNVTLSCEQNLNHDAMYWYRQDPGQGLRLIYYSQIVNDFQKGDIAEGYSVSREKKESFPLTVTSAQKNPTAFYLCASSIVWEWSSGANVLTFGAGSRLTVL.